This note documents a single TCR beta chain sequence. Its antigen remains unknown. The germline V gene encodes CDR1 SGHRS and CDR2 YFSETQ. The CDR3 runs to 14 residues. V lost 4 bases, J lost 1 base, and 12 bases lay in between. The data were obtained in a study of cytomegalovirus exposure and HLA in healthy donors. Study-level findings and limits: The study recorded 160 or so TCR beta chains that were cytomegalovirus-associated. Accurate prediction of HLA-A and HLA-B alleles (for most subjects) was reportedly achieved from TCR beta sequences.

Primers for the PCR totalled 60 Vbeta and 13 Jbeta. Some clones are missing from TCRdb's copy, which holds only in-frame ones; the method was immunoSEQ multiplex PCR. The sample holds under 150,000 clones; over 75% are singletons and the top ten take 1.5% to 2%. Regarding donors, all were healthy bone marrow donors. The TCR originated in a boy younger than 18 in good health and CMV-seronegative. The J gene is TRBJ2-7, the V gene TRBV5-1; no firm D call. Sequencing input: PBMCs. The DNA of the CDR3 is TGCGCCAGCAGCCCCTCGGGTCTGTCCTACGAGCAGTACTTC. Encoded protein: CASSPSGLSYEQYF.